This T cell receptor (beta chain) derives from a study of T cells in Graves' hyperthyroidism and ophthalmopathy. Points from the study as a whole: The model foresaw ophthalmopathy a median 6.5 months prior to onset. A model using 13 V-J features told ophthalmopathy apart from stable hyperthyroidism. Most thyroid clonotypes with frequency above 0.001 were detected in blood.

On the basis of clinical symptoms, serum thyroxine and TRAb, thyroid ultrasound and orbital computed tomography, diagnoses were made. With respect to this clonotype: Antigen unknown.

TCR beta CDR3 region amplification was performed from RNA transcripts. First-round RT-PCR with HTBI primers amplified the TCR CDR3 region. A single record per CDR3 protein comes from TCRdb applying MiXCR to the multiplex PCR reads. Here the sample spans more than 550,000 distinct CDR3 sequences, approximately 42% being singletons. The sequencing sample was made of peripheral blood or thyroid tissue (not recorded which). The TCR sequence derives from an adult man with Graves' disease, either hyperthyroidism or ophthalmopathy (not recorded which).

CDR3 sequence: CASRKGQLNTEAFF. In DNA, the CDR3 is TGTGCCAGTAGGAAGGGACAGTTGAACACTGAAGCTTTCTTT. The chain has TRBV19 and TRBJ1-1; 7 nucleotides line up with TRBD1. From germline, CDR1 is LNHDA and CDR2 SQIVND (reference sequence). The CDR3 loop spans 14 amino acids. Unmatched junction bases numbered 4, after V lost 6 bases and J lost 0 bases. The whole variable domain, remainder taken from reference TRBV19 and TRBJ1-1, is DGGITQSPKYLFRKEGQNVTLSCEQNLNHDAMYWYRQDPGQGLRLIYYSQIVNDFQKGDIAEGYSVSREKKESFPLTVTSAQKNPTAFYLCASRKGQLNTEAFFGQGTRLTVV.